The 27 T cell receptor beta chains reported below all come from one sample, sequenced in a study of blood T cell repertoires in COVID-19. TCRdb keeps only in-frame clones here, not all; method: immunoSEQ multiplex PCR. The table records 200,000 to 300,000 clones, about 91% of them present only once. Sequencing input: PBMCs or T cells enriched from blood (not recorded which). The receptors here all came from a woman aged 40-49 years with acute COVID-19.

The CDR3 loop reads CASSQQPGHQDEQYV. The DNA for the CDR3 is TGTGCCAGCAGCCAACAACCTGGGCATCAGGACGAGCAGTACGTC. V and J are TRBV3-1 (or the pseudogene TRBV3-2) and TRBJ2-7, with D unresolved. Germline CDR1 reads LGHDT; CDR2 reads YNNKEL (reference sequence). V was pared by 2 bases and J by 5 bases, with 16 bases between. The CDR3 covers 15 residues.

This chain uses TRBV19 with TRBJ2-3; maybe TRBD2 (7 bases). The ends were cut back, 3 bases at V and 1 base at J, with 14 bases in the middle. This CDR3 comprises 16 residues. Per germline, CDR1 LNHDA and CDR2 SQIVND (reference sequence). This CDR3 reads CASSIRRGGGTDTQYF. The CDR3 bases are TGTGCCAGTAGTATCCGTCGAGGGGGGGGCACAGATACGCAGTATTTT.

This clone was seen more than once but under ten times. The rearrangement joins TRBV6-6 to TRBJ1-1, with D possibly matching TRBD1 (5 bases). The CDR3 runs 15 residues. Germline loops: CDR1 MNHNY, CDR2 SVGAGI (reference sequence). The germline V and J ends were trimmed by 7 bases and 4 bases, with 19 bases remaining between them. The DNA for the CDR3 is TGTGCCAGCAACTCTCCGGGGATGGGGGGCACTGAAGCTTTCTTT. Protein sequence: CASNSPGMGGTEAFF.

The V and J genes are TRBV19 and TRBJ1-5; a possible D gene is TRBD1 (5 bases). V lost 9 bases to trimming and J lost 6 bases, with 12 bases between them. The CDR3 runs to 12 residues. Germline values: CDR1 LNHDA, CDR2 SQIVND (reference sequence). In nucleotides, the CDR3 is TGTGCCAGCGAAGACAGATCTCAGCCCCAGCATTTT. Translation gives CASEDRSQPQHF.

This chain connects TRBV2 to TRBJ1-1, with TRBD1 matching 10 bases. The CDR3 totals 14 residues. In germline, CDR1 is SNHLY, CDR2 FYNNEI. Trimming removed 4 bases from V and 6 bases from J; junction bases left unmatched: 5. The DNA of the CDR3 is TGTGCCAGCAGTGGGGACAGGGGAGTCGCTGAAGCTTTCTTT. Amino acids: CASSGDRGVAEAFF.

The CDR3 is CASSRNTRVSNYGYTF. CDR3 nucleotides: TGTGCCAGCAGTCGAAATACCAGGGTTTCTAACTATGGCTACACCTTC. This sequence joins TRBV7-2 and TRBJ1-2, with D perhaps matching TRBD1 (5 bases). Between the trimmed V and J ends, which lost 6 bases and 0 bases, there was a span of 17 bases. CDR1 is SGHTA, CDR2 FQGNSA, per germline. The CDR3 loop spans 16 amino acids.

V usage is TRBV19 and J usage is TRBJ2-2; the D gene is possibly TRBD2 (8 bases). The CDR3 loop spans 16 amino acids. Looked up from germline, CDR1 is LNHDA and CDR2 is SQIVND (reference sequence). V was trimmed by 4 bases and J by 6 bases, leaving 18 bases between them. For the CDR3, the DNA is TGTGCCAGTAGTACGGGGGGGACAGTTGGCGCCGGGGAGCTGTTTTTT. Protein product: CASSTGGTVGAGELFF.

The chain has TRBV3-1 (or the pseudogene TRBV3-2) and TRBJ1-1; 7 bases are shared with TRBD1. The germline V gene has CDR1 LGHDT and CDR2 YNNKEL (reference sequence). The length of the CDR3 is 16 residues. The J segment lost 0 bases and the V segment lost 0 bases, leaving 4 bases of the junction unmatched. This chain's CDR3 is CASSQDRGVMNTEAFF. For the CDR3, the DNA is TGTGCCAGCAGCCAAGACAGGGGGGTCATGAACACTGAAGCTTTCTTT.

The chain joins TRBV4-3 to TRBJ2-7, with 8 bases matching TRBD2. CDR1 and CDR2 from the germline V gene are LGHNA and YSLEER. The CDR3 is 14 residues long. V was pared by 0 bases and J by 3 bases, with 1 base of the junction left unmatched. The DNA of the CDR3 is TGCGCCAGCAGCCAAGATCGGGGGGGCTACGAGCAGTACTTC. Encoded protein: CASSQDRGGYEQYF.

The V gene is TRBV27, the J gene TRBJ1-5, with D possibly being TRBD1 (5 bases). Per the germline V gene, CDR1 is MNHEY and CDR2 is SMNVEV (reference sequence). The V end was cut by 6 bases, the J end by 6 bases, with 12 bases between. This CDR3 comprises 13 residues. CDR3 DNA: TGTGCCAGCAGGCAGGGCGTCTCTCAGCCCCAGCATTTT. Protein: CASRQGVSQPQHF.

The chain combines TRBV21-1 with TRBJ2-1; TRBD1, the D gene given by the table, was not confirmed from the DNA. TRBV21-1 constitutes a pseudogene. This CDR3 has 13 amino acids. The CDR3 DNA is TGTGCCAGCAGCAGGGCTGGTTACAATGAGCAGTTCTTC. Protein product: CASSRAGYNEQFF.

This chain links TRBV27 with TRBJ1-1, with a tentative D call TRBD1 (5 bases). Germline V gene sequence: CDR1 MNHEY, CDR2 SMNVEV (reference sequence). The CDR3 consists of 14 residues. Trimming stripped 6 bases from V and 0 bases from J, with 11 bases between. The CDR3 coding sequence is TGTGCCAGCAGCCGCAGGGAAATGAACACTGAAGCTTTCTTT. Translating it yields CASSRREMNTEAFF.

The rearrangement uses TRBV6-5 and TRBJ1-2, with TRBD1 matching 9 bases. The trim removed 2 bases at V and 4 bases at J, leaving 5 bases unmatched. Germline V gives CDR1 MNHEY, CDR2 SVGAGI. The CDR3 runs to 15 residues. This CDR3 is CASSYDLTGGYGYTF. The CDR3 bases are TGTGCCAGCAGTTACGACCTGACAGGGGGCTATGGCTACACCTTC.

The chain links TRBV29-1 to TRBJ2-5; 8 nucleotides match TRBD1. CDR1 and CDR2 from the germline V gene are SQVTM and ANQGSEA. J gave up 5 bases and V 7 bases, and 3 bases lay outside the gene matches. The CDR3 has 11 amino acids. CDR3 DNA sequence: TGCAGCGGGGGACAGGTGGAGACCCAGTACTTC. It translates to CSGGQVETQYF.

The CDR3 loop is CASSGRGGSDTQYF. In nucleotides, the CDR3 is TGTGCCAGCAGCGGCCGGGGGGGCTCCGATACGCAGTATTTT. The V and J genes are TRBV3-1 (or the pseudogene TRBV3-2) and TRBJ2-3; TRBD2 agrees at 8 bases. J lost 6 bases, V lost 5 bases, and 7 bases had no gene match. The germline V gene encodes CDR1 LGHDT and CDR2 YNNKEL (reference sequence). CDR3 length: 14 amino acids.

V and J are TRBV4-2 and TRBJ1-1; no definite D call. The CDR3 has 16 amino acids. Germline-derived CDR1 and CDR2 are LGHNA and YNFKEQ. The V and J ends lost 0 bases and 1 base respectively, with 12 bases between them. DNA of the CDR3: TGTGCCAGCAGCCAAGATTGGGCCCTGACGAACACTGAAGCTTTCTTT. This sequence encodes CASSQDWALTNTEAFF.

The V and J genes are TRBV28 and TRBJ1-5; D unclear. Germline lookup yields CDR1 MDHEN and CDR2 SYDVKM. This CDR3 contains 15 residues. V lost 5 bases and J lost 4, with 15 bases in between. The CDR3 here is CASSMGDAGNQPQHF. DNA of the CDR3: TGTGCCAGCAGTATGGGAGATGCGGGAAATCAGCCCCAGCATTTT.

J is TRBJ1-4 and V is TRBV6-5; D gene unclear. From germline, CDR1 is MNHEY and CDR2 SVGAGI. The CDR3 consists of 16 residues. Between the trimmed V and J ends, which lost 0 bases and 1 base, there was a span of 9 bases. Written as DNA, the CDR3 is TGTGCCAGCAGTTACTCTTTTCTCCTAACTAATGAAAAACTGTTTTTT. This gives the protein CASSYSFLLTNEKLFF.

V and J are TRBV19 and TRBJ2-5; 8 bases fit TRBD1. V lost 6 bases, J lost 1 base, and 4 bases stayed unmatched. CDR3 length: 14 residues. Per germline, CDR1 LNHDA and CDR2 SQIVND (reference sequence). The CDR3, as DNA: TGTGCCAGTAGGGGACAGGCCCCCCAAGAGACCCAGTACTTC. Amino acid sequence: CASRGQAPQETQYF.

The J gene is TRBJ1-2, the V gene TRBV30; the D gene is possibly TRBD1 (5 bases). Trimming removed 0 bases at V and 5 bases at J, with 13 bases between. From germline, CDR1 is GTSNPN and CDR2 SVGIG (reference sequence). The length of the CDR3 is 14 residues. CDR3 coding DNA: TGTGCCTGGAGTGTGGAGGGGCAGGGTTATGGCTACACCTTC. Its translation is CAWSVEGQGYGYTF.

This chain's CDR3 is CASSLLAGTGELFF. The DNA for the CDR3 is TGTGCCAGCAGTTTACTAGCGGGAACCGGGGAGCTGTTTTTT. V usage is TRBV27 and J usage is TRBJ2-2; TRBD2 aligns across 9 bases. CDR3 length: 14 amino acids. The germline V gene encodes CDR1 MNHEY and CDR2 SMNVEV (reference sequence). V lost 2 bases to trimming and J lost 5 bases; unmatched junction nucleotides: 0.

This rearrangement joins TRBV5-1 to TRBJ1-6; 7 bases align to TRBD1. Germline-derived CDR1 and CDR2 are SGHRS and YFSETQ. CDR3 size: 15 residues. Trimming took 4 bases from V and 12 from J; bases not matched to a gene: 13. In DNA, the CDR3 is TGCGCCAGCAGCCCCGAGGGGCAGGGGGAACGACCCCTCCACTTT. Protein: CASSPEGQGERPLHF. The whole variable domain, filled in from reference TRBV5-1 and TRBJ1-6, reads KAGVTQTPRYLIKTRGQQVTLSCSPISGHRSVSWYQQTPGQGLQFLFEYFSETQRNKGNFPGRFSGRQFSNSRSEMNVSTLELGDSALYLCASSPEGQGERPLHFGNGTRLTVT.

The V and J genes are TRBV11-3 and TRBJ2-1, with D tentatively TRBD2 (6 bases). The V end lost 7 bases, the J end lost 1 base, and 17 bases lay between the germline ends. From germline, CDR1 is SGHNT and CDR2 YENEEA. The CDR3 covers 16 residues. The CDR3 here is CASTITGVRSYNEQFF. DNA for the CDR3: TGTGCCAGCACAATTACGGGAGTTCGATCCTACAATGAGCAGTTCTTC. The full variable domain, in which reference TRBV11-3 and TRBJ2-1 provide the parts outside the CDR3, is EAGVVQSPRYKIIEKKQPVAFWCNPISGHNTLYWYLQNLGQGPELLIRYENEEAVDDSQLPKDRFSAERLKGVDSTLKIQPAELGDSAVYLCASTITGVRSYNEQFFGPGTRLTVL.

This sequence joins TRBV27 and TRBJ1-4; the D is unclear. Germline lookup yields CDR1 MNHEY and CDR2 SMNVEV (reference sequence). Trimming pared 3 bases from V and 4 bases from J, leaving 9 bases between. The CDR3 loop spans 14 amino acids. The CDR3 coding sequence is TGTGCCAGCAGTTTGAGGCAGTTTAATGAAAAACTGTTTTTT. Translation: CASSLRQFNEKLFF.

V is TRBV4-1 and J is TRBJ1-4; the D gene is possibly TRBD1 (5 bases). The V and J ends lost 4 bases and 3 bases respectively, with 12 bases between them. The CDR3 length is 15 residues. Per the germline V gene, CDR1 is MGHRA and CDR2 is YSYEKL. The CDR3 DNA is TGCGCCAGCAGCCTGAGTGGGGGGGCTAATGAAAAACTGTTTTTT. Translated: CASSLSGGANEKLFF.

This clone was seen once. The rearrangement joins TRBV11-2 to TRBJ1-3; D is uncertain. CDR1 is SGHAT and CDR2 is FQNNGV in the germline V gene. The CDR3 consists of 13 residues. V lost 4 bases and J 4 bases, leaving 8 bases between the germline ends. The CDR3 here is CASSSPGGNTIYF. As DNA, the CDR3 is TGTGCCAGCAGCTCCCCGGGGGGAAACACCATATATTTT.

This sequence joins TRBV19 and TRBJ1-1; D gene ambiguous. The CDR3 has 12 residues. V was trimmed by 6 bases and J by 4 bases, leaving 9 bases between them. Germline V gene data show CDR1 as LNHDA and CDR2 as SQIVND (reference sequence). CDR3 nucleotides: TGTGCCAGTAGGTTACGGGGCACTGAAGCTTTCTTT. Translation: CASRLRGTEAFF.